A single sample gave rise to the 7 T cell receptor beta chains below, sequenced in a study of blood T cell repertoires in COVID-19. The table came from immunoSEQ multiplex PCR; TCRdb's copy has only in-frame clones and leaves some out. Among about 160,000 clones listed, approximately 81% were seen once. What was sequenced was peripheral blood. The receptors shown here come from an elderly woman with active or convalescent COVID-19.

The gene calls are TRBV7-6 and TRBJ1-1, with D possibly TRBD1 on 5 matching bases. V was shortened by 2 bases and J by 3 bases, with 13 bases between the two germline ends. The CDR3 has 15 amino acids. CDR1 SGHVS and CDR2 FNYEAQ come from the germline V gene. CDR3 loop: CASSLKAGGDTEAFF. In nucleotides, the CDR3 is TGTGCCAGCAGCTTAAAAGCCGGGGGGGACACTGAAGCTTTCTTT. Complete variable domain (other parts from reference TRBV7-6 and TRBJ1-1): GAGVSQSPRYKVTKRGQDVALRCDPISGHVSLYWYRQALGQGPEFLTYFNYEAQQDKSGLPNDRFSAERPEGSISTLTIQRTEQRDSAMYRCASSLKAGGDTEAFFGQGTRLTVV.

The chain links TRBV12-3 or TRBV12-4 to TRBJ1-1; D unclear. The CDR3 totals 13 residues. V was cut by 2 bases and J by 6 bases, with 10 bases left in between. CDR3 region: CASSLYPGSEAFF. CDR3 DNA sequence: TGTGCCAGCAGTTTATATCCGGGTTCTGAAGCTTTCTTT.

The chain is built from TRBV7-3 and TRBJ2-7, with 11 positions matching TRBD1. Germline CDR1 and CDR2: SGHTA and FQGTGA. The V and J ends lost 5 bases and 6 bases, in that order; junction bases with no gene match: 3. The CDR3 runs 13 residues. The CDR3 region is CASSTDRGREQYF. The DNA of the CDR3 is TGTGCCAGCAGCACGGACAGGGGGCGCGAGCAGTACTTC.

This clone was seen only once. The rearrangement links TRBV2 to TRBJ1-4; 7 bases match TRBD1. The CDR3 spans 14 residues. Germline CDR1 reads SNHLY; CDR2 reads FYNNEI. V was clipped by 7 bases and J by 4 bases; unmatched bases: 6. Here the CDR3 DNA reads TGTGCCAGCACCTTTGGACAGGTTAATGAAAAACTGTTTTTT. The encoded protein is CASTFGQVNEKLFF.

V is TRBV6-5 and J is TRBJ2-7; TRBD1 aligns across 7 bases. Germline loops: CDR1 MNHEY, CDR2 SVGAGI. The CDR3 sequence is 16 residues long. V lost 0 bases to trimming and J lost 6 bases; unmatched junction nucleotides: 11. CDR3 amino acids: CASSYSPPRDSLEQYF. CDR3 bases: TGTGCCAGCAGTTACTCACCTCCCCGGGACAGCCTCGAGCAGTACTTC.

The gene calls are TRBV5-1 and TRBJ1-1; 12 nucleotides agree with TRBD1. V gave up 1 base and J gave up 5 bases; unmatched junction bases: 9. The germline CDR1 and CDR2 sequences are SGHRS and YFSETQ. CDR3 length equals 17 residues. The chain's CDR3 is CASSLWGQGAVDTEAFF. The CDR3 coding sequence is TGCGCCAGCAGCTTGTGGGGACAGGGGGCGGTCGATACTGAAGCTTTCTTT.

The V and J genes are TRBV7-8 and TRBJ2-1, with TRBD2 matching 10 bases. V gave up 5 bases and J gave up 12 bases; unmatched junction bases: 10. This CDR3 contains 14 residues. CDR1 is SGHVS and CDR2 is FQNEAQ in the germline V gene. The CDR3 here is CASSLSSGRFGQFF. CDR3 in DNA: TGTGCCAGCAGCCTTTCTAGCGGGAGATTTGGGCAGTTCTTC.